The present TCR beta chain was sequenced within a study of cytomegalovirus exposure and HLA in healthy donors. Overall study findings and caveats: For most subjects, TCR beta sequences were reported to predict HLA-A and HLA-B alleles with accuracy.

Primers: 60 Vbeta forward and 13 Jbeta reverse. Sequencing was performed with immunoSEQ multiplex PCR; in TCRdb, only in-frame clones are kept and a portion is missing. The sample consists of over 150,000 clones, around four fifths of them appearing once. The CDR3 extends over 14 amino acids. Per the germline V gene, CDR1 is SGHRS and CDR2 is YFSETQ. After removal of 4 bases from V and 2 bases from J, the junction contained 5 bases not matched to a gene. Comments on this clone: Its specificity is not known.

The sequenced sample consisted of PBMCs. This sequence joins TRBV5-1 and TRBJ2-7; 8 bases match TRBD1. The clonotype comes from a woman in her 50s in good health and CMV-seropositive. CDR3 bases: TGCGCCAGCAGCGACCGGACAGGGCCCTACGAGCAGTACTTC. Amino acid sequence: CASSDRTGPYEQYF. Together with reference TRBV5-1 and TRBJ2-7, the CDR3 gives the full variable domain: KAGVTQTPRYLIKTRGQQVTLSCSPISGHRSVSWYQQTPGQGLQFLFEYFSETQRNKGNFPGRFSGRQFSNSRSEMNVSTLELGDSALYLCASSDRTGPYEQYFGPGTRLTVT.